This is a list of T cell receptor beta chains from one sample in a study of human T cells and chemical hapten exposure. TCRdb fed the RACE reads into MiXCR, producing one record per CDR3 protein. The sample has some 70,000 distinct CDR3 sequences, 30% to 35% seen once; the top ten hold roughly 10%. The input for sequencing was whole blood, taken in connection with sensitization to the hapten diphenylcyclopropenone (DPC). These receptor sequences come from a man aged 35 to 55 with alopecia areata. Some clones in this sample may be carry-over from other donors' samples. The CDR3 runs from the conserved cysteine through the conserved F or W. A D gene is named only where the DNA matches it firmly. Expanded clones are given a class, and other clones once, few, many or no size at all.

. | . | TRBJ2-1 | TRBV19 | CASRPGRTDNEQFF | TGTGCCAGCCGGCCGGGACGAACCGACAATGAGCAGTTCTTC
. | . | TRBJ2-3 | TRBV5-6 | CASSWSFTDTQYF | TGTGCCAGCAGCTGGTCCTTTACAGATACGCAGTATTTT
TRBD2 | . | TRBJ2-1 | TRBV13 | CASSSVGGLAGGGEQFF | TGTGCCAGCAGTTCGGTTGGGGGACTAGCGGGAGGAGGAGAGCAGTTCTTC
. | . | TRBJ2-7 | TRBV28 | CASSSHSGTVAYEQYF | TGTGCCAGCAGTTCCCACTCGGGGACGGTAGCCTACGAGCAGTACTTC
. | . | TRBJ1-2 | TRBV29-1 | CSVPTDLYGYTF | TGCAGCGTTCCCACCGACCTCTATGGCTACACCTTC
. | . | TRBJ2-4 | TRBV12-3/TRBV12-4 | CASSGHQSHIQYF | TGTGCCAGCAGTGGACATCAATCCCACATTCAGTACTTC
. | . | TRBJ2-7 | TRBV6-5 | CASSPGTSREQYF | TGTGCCAGCAGTCCCGGGACCTCGAGGGAGCAGTACTTC
TRBD1 | few | TRBJ1-5 | TRBV6-2/TRBV6-3 | CASSYDSDRLGNQPQHF | TGTGCCAGCAGTTACGATTCGGACAGGCTGGGCAATCAGCCCCAGCATTTT
. | . | TRBJ2-7 | TRBV20-1 | CSAYSFKTYEQYF | TGCAGTGCCTATTCATTCAAGACCTACGAGCAGTACTTC
. | few | TRBJ2-7 | TRBV7-6 | CASSSADNYEQYF | TGTGCCAGCAGCTCGGCGGACAACTACGAGCAGTACTTC
TRBD2 | few | TRBJ2-1 | TRBV4-3 | CASSQGLEAGNEQFF | TGCGCCAGCAGCCAGGGACTAGAGGCGGGGAATGAGCAGTTCTTC
TRBD1 | . | TRBJ2-3 | TRBV7-8 | CASSLRSTGADTQYF | TGTGCCAGCAGCTTAAGGAGTACAGGGGCCGATACGCAGTATTTT
. | few | TRBJ2-7 | TRBV27 | CASSFGRELYEQYF | TGTGCCAGCAGTTTCGGACGGGAGCTCTACGAGCAGTACTTC
. | many | TRBJ2-7 | TRBV18 | CASSLTSSYEQYF | TGTGCCAGCTCACTCACATCCTCCTACGAGCAGTACTTC
TRBD2 | few | TRBJ2-7 | TRBV29-1 | CSVDFWGTSGTYEQYF | TGCAGCGTTGACTTCTGGGGGACTAGCGGAACCTACGAGCAGTACTTC
. | . | TRBJ2-5 | TRBV14 | CASSRLRGSKETQYF | TGTGCCAGCAGCCGCCTCAGGGGTAGCAAGGAGACCCAGTACTTC
. | few | TRBJ1-5 | TRBV5-1 | CASSSKRGNQPQHF | TGCGCCAGCAGCTCCAAGCGCGGCAATCAGCCCCAGCATTTT
. | . | TRBJ2-2 | TRBV6-2/TRBV6-3 | CASSSGLPYTGELFF | TGTGCCAGCAGTTCAGGACTACCTTACACCGGGGAGCTGTTTTTT
TRBD1 | few | TRBJ1-2 | TRBV6-2/TRBV6-3 | CASSMGQRRYGYTF | TGTGCCAGCAGTATGGGACAGAGGCGCTATGGCTACACCTTC
. | . | TRBJ2-4 | TRBV20-1 | CSATEGAKNIQYF | TGCAGTGCTACTGAGGGAGCCAAAAACATTCAGTACTTC
TRBD2 | . | TRBJ2-7 | TRBV4-2 | CASSPSVGLADSYEQYF | TGTGCCAGCAGCCCCTCGGTAGGACTAGCAGACTCCTACGAGCAGTACTTC
TRBD2 | few | TRBJ2-3 | TRBV20-1 | CSAKLAGGPDTQYF | TGCAGTGCTAAACTAGCGGGAGGGCCAGATACGCAGTATTTT
. | . | TRBJ2-7 | TRBV12-3/TRBV12-4 | CASSLSGVSYEQYF | TGTGCCAGCAGTTTAAGTGGGGTCAGCTACGAGCAGTACTTC
. | . | TRBJ2-3 | TRBV10-3 | CAASPGLPTDTQYF | TGTGCCGCTTCCCCGGGACTCCCCACAGATACGCAGTATTTT
. | . | TRBJ2-1 | TRBV4-1 | CASSQIVSPSYNEQFF | TGCGCCAGCAGCCAAATAGTCAGTCCCTCCTACAATGAGCAGTTCTTC
. | . | TRBJ2-1 | TRBV20-1 | CSARWWDPAGNEQFF | TGCAGTGCTAGGTGGTGGGACCCGGCAGGCAATGAGCAGTTCTTC
TRBD1 | . | TRBJ1-1 | TRBV20-1 | CSARRDSETFF | TGCAGTGCTAGAAGGGACAGCGAAACTTTCTTT
. | . | TRBJ2-3 | TRBV12-3/TRBV12-4 | CASSFWGADTQYF | TGTGCCAGCAGTTTTTGGGGGGCAGATACGCAGTATTTT
. | few | TRBJ1-6 | TRBV7-9 | CASSSQGYNSPLHF | TGTGCCAGCAGCTCACAGGGTTACAATTCACCCCTCCACTTT
. | . | TRBJ1-4 | TRBV30 | CAWSGGHPGWEKLFF | TGTGCCTGGAGTGGAGGACATCCAGGGTGGGAAAAACTGTTTTTT
. | few | TRBJ2-1 | TRBV6-2/TRBV6-3 | CASSYSSFGAGGKQFF | TGTGCCAGCAGTTACTCGTCGTTTGGTGCGGGTGGAAAGCAGTTCTTC
TRBD1 | . | TRBJ2-3 | TRBV6-5 | CASYKTGDSTDTQYF | TGTGCCAGCTACAAGACAGGGGATAGCACAGATACGCAGTATTTT
. | . | TRBJ2-6 | TRBV6-1 | CASFFGNSGANVLTF | TGTGCCAGCTTCTTCGGGAACTCTGGGGCCAACGTCCTGACTTTC
. | . | TRBJ1-5 | TRBV12-3/TRBV12-4 | CASKRGGGNQPQHF | TGTGCCAGCAAACGCGGGGGGGGCAATCAGCCCCAGCATTTT
. | few | TRBJ1-1 | TRBV20-1 | CSAERIEWNTEAFF | TGCAGTGCCGAAAGAATAGAGTGGAACACTGAAGCTTTCTTT
. | . | TRBJ1-2 | TRBV4-1 | CASSQEYQDYGYTF | TGCGCCAGCAGCCAAGAATATCAGGACTATGGCTACACCTTC
TRBD1 | . | TRBJ2-1 | TRBV6-5 | CASRTDRGPNEQFF | TGTGCCAGCAGGACGGACAGGGGGCCCAATGAGCAGTTCTTC
TRBD1 | . | TRBJ2-7 | TRBV28 | CASSLSDRMIYEQYF | TGTGCCAGCAGTTTGTCGGACAGGATGATCTACGAGCAGTACTTC
TRBD1 | . | TRBJ1-5 | TRBV9 | CASSATGGTDQPQHF | TGTGCCAGCAGCGCTACAGGGGGAACTGATCAGCCCCAGCATTTT
TRBD2 | . | TRBJ2-4 | TRBV6-5 | CASSSPPGLAGTKNIQYF | TGTGCCAGCAGTTCCCCGCCGGGACTAGCGGGGACCAAAAACATTCAGTACTTC
TRBD1 | . | TRBJ1-2 | TRBV4-1 | CASSPQGTAQYHGYTF | TGCGCCAGCAGCCCCCAAGGGACAGCGCAATACCATGGCTACACCTTC
. | few | TRBJ2-4 | TRBV21-1 | CASSRRQGPKNIQYF | TGTGCCAGCAGCAGACGACAGGGGCCCAAAAACATTCAGTACTTC
TRBD2 | . | TRBJ2-1 | TRBV12-3/TRBV12-4 | CASSFSGRGAAYNEQFF | TGTGCCAGCAGTTTCAGCGGGAGGGGTGCCGCCTACAATGAGCAGTTCTTC
TRBD1 | once | TRBJ2-5 | TRBV29-1 | CSAGTGGSETQYF | TGCAGCGCTGGGACAGGGGGCTCGGAGACCCAGTACTTC
TRBD1 | . | TRBJ1-2 | TRBV29-1 | CSVEDRGYGYTF | TGCAGCGTAGAGGACAGGGGTTATGGCTACACCTTC